These 10 T cell receptor beta chains were all obtained from the same sample, sequenced in a study of breast tumors, draining lymph nodes, adjacent tissues (dated by TCRdb to the mid-2010s). Libraries were prepared through multiplex PCR. Sequencing used an Illumina HiSeq 2000. The public sequencing data were trimmed at Q25 with fastp and processed into clonotypes with MiXCR by TCRdb, which kept only in-frame beta chains. Rows are unified per CDR3 protein, each entry keeping the most common DNA and genes. The sample table holds about 150,000 distinct CDR3 sequences, of which about a fifth were seen once. The biggest ten clones account for 2.6% of the sample. The lymph node samples were taken from the axillary draining lymph nodes of breast cancer patients. The sample was axillary lymph node tissue. The receptor set was obtained from a female donor with breast cancer. Some clones in this sample may be carry-over from other donors' samples.

Ten or more counts support this clonotype. The V gene is TRBV6-2 or TRBV6-3, the J gene TRBJ1-2, with TRBD1 matching 7 bases. CDR1 is MNHEY, CDR2 SVGEGT, per germline. The CDR3 has 14 amino acids. J gave up 4 bases and V 5 bases, and 7 bases lay outside the gene matches. CDR3 region: CASSLTGASYGYTF. The CDR3, as DNA: TGTGCCAGCAGTCTTACAGGGGCATCCTATGGCTACACCTTC.

This clonotype was counted ten times or more. The gene calls are TRBV15 and TRBJ2-5, with TRBD2 identical over 12 bases. The CDR3 contains 16 residues. Germline lookup yields CDR1 LNHNV and CDR2 YYDKDF (reference sequence). J lost 3 bases, V lost 1 base, and 3 bases had no gene match. As DNA, the CDR3 is TGTGCCACCAGCAGAGGACTAGCGGGAGTAGAAGAGACCCAGTACTTC. Translation: CATSRGLAGVEETQYF.

The gene calls are TRBV4-3 and TRBJ2-6, with TRBD1 matching over 12 bases. The CDR3 runs to 19 residues. The germline V gene encodes CDR1 LGHNA and CDR2 YSLEER. The trim removed 4 bases at V and 1 base at J, leaving 8 bases unmatched. CDR3 bases: TGCGCCAGCAGCCTTGGTCCGGGACAGGGGGCGTCTGGGGCCAACGTCCTGACTTTC. Translation gives CASSLGPGQGASGANVLTF.

As for this clonotype: A read error is possible here, since a much larger clone lies one base away. This chain uses TRBV19 with TRBJ2-2, with 8 bases lining up with TRBD2. This CDR3 region has 15 residues. Germline V gives CDR1 LNHDA, CDR2 SQIVND (reference sequence). The CDR3, as DNA: TGTGCCAGTAGTTTACTAGCGGCGAACACCGGGGAGCTGTCTTTT. Its translation is CASSLLAANTGELSF.

The chain joins TRBV7-3 to TRBJ1-1; D gene unclear. The ends were cut back, 0 bases at V and 3 bases at J, with 14 bases in the middle. The CDR3 is 16 amino acids. Germline CDR1 reads SGHTA; CDR2 reads FQGTGA. This CDR3 is CASSLTPGFGDTEAFF. The DNA of the CDR3 is TGTGCCAGCAGCTTAACCCCGGGATTTGGAGACACTGAAGCTTTCTTT. The entire variable domain, with the rest obtained from reference TRBV7-3 and TRBJ1-1, is as follows: GAGVSQTPSNKVTEKGKYVELRCDPISGHTALYWYRQSLGQGPEFLIYFQGTGAADDSGLPNDRFFAVRPEGSVSTLKIQRTERGDSAVYLCASSLTPGFGDTEAFFGQGTRLTVV.

For this clonotype: A much more abundant neighbour one base away suggests this may be a read error. No conserved phenylalanine or tryptophan is present at the end of the CDR3, so a read error is the likely explanation. The rearrangement joins TRBV7-2 to TRBJ1-3, with D perhaps TRBD1 (5 bases). Per germline, CDR1 SGHTA and CDR2 FQGNSA. This CDR3 is built from 16 residues. The V and J ends lost 1 base and 4 bases respectively, with 14 bases between them. The CDR3 loop is CASSLGGFGGGNTIYL. In DNA, the CDR3 is TGTGCCAGCAGCTTAGGAGGGTTCGGGGGAGGAAACACCATATATCTT.

The chain joins TRBV20-1 to TRBJ1-5; 8 bases are a match to TRBD1. The junction had 11 bases not matched to a gene; V was cut back by 3 bases and J by 7 bases. Germline-derived CDR1 and CDR2 are DFQATT and SNEGSKA (reference sequence). The CDR3 consists of 15 residues. The CDR3 here is CSASRGGQGGQPQHF. Here the CDR3 DNA reads TGCAGTGCTAGTCGGGGAGGACAGGGAGGCCAGCCCCAGCATTTT.

The table lists this clonotype with many counts. This chain uses TRBV14 with TRBJ2-7; no firm D call. Trimming left V 1 base short and J 5 bases short, with 3 bases between. Germline CDR1 SGHDN, CDR2 FVKESK. This CDR3 is built from 11 residues. The CDR3, as DNA: TGTGCCAGCAGCCAAGGGGACGAGCAGTACTTC. This translates into CASSQGDEQYF.

This clonotype was counted at least ten times. V usage is TRBV20-1 and J usage is TRBJ2-7, with 7 bases identical to TRBD1. Germline V gives CDR1 DFQATT, CDR2 SNEGSKA (reference sequence). The J segment lost 2 bases and the V segment lost 2 bases, leaving 6 bases of the junction unmatched. The CDR3 totals 14 residues. The CDR3 DNA is TGCAGTGCTAGAACTGGGGACAGTGCCTACGAGCAGTACTTC. Amino acid sequence: CSARTGDSAYEQYF.

This clonotype has at least ten counts. The J gene is TRBJ2-2, the V gene TRBV6-2 or TRBV6-3; D is ambiguous. The CDR3 is made up of 11 amino acids. V was clipped by 4 bases and J by 8 bases, with 5 bases between them. Per germline, CDR1 MNHEY and CDR2 SVGEGT. The CDR3 DNA reads as TGTGCCAGCAGTTTCGCAGGGGAGCTGTTTTTT. It encodes CASSFAGELFF.